The 5 T cell receptor delta chains below all came from one sample that was sequenced in a study of gamma-delta chains in newborns, infants, children. TCRdb called clones anew from the reads with CATT. In the table there are more than 9,000 delta-chain clones, 8.5% to 9.5% of which are singletons. The sample taken for sequencing was blood. The receptors stem from a child who was a newborn, infant or young child, either healthy, febrile or measles-vaccinated (not recorded which).

The chain is built from TRDV2 and TRDJ1; 13 bases match TRDD3. This CDR3 comprises 17 residues. V shed 2 bases, J shed 1 base, and the junction held 6 bases outside the gene matches. Germline V gene data show CDR1 as GEAIGNYY and CDR2 as EKD. The CDR3 DNA sequence: TGTGCCTGTGACAACGTACTGGGGGATACGACCACCGATAAACTCATCTTT. It specifies CACDNVLGDTTTDKLIF.

This clone was observed a few times. A read error may be the cause here, since a much bigger clone is one base away. The chain uses TRDV2 and TRDJ1; possibly TRDD3 for D (5 bases). Germline assignment: CDR1 GEAIGNYY and CDR2 EKD. The CDR3 loop spans 16 amino acids. With 2 bases removed from V and 2 bases from J, the gap between germline ends came to 17 bases. The CDR3 reads CACDNLGHTQTDKLIF. The CDR3 nucleotides are TGTGCCTGTGACAACTTAGGGCATACGCAAACCGATAAACTCATCTTT.

This clone has just a few counts. It may be a read error: a sequence one base away is much more abundant. In the same sample, other DNA sequences code for this CDR3. The chain employs TRDV2 and TRDJ3; 10 nucleotides line up with TRDD3. The V segment lost 0 bases and the J segment 0 bases; nucleotides outside the gene matches: 1. CDR3 length: 18 residues. Germline CDR1 reads GEAIGNYY; CDR2 reads EKD. The CDR3, as DNA: TGTGCCTGTGACACCGTGGGGGATACCTCCTGGGACACCCGACAGATGTTTTTC. Encoded protein: CACDTVGDTSWDTRQMFF.

The chain links TRDV3 to TRDJ1, with 7 bases aligning to TRDD3. CDR1 and CDR2 (germline): TVYSNPD, GDNSRS (reference sequence). There are 13 residues in the CDR3. The CDR3 region is CANSGGIPDKLIF. The CDR3 nucleotides read TGTGCGAATTCTGGAGGGATACCCGATAAACTCATCTTT.

Only a few counts were recorded for this clone. The same CDR3 is also encoded by other DNA sequences in this sample. This chain links TRDV2 with TRDJ2; 9 bases map to TRDD3. Germline V gene data show CDR1 as GEAIGNYY and CDR2 as EKD. This CDR3 spans 16 amino acids. Losses at the gene ends were 3 bases for V and 5 bases for J; bases not matched to a gene: 9. The CDR3 DNA follows: TGTGCCTGTGACGCCCTAGTTTGGGGGATAACAGCACAACTCTTCTTT. It is translated as CACDALVWGITAQLFF.